The 14 T cell receptor beta chains below were found in one sample sequenced in a study of blood T cell repertoires in COVID-19. Only in-frame clones appear in the TCRdb table, and some are missing; sequencing was by immunoSEQ multiplex PCR. This sample has fewer than 250,000 clones, with approximately 91% found just once. The material sequenced was peripheral blood. These receptor sequences come from a man aged 25-45 years with COVID-19, enrolled during active disease.

This clone was observed once. The chain uses TRBV5-6 and TRBJ2-7; the D gene is possibly TRBD2 (6 bases). Trimming removed 5 bases from V and 1 base from J, with 13 bases in between. The germline V gene encodes CDR1 SGHDT and CDR2 YYEEEE. This CDR3 has 14 amino acids. This chain's CDR3 is CASRAPGTSYEQYF. For the CDR3, the DNA is TGTGCCAGCAGGGCCCCCGGGACTTCCTACGAGCAGTACTTC.

This clone was observed a single time. This sequence joins TRBV11-2 and TRBJ2-3; the match to TRBD2 covers 14 bases. Germline-derived CDR1 and CDR2 are SGHAT and FQNNGV. V trimming: 5 bases; J trimming: 4 bases; junction bases outside the gene matches: 5. CDR3 length: 16 amino acids. The CDR3 spells CASSPTSGGAPDTQYF. CDR3 in DNA: TGTGCCAGCAGCCCGACTAGCGGGGGGGCCCCAGATACGCAGTATTTT.

The CDR3 loop is CASSLAGGSSYNEQFF. In DNA, the CDR3 is TGTGCCAGCAGCTTAGCGGGCGGGAGCTCCTACAATGAGCAGTTCTTC. The chain combines TRBV11-2 with TRBJ2-1; 7 bases match TRBD2. Trimming removed 1 base from V and 0 bases from J; junction bases left unmatched: 3. Germline V CDR1 and CDR2: SGHAT, FQNNGV. The CDR3 extends over 16 amino acids.

The gene calls are TRBV10-3 and TRBJ1-2; 8 bases are shared with TRBD1. Germline lookup yields CDR1 ENHRY and CDR2 SYGVKD. After removal of 6 bases from V and 5 bases from J, the junction contained 8 bases not matched to a gene. There are 14 residues in the CDR3. Here the CDR3 DNA reads TGTGCCATCAGGGACGGACAGGGAGGATATGGCTACACCTTC. It specifies CAIRDGQGGYGYTF.

The rearrangement joins TRBV5-1 to TRBJ2-5; 7 bases are a match to TRBD1. With 4 bases clipped from V and 5 bases from J, the junction kept 8 bases outside the gene matches. CDR1 and CDR2 from the germline V gene are SGHRS and YFSETQ. CDR3 length: 14 amino acids. The CDR3 region is CASSHETGQETQYF. The CDR3 nucleotides read TGCGCCAGCAGCCACGAGACAGGGCAGGAGACCCAGTACTTC.

The rearrangement joins TRBV6-5 to TRBJ1-6, with D unclear. Trimming stripped 2 bases from V and 7 bases from J, with 6 bases between. The germline gives CDR1 MNHEY, CDR2 SVGAGI. The CDR3 is 13 amino acids. The CDR3 bases are TGTGCCAGCAGTTACGGCCCAAATTCACCCCTCCACTTT. The encoded protein is CASSYGPNSPLHF.

This rearrangement joins TRBV6-6 to TRBJ2-7, with TRBD2 as a possible D gene (5 bases). The V gene's germline CDR1 is MNHNY and CDR2 SVGAGI (reference sequence). CDR3 size: 14 residues. Trimming took off 0 bases at V and 3 bases at J, with 9 bases between the two ends. The CDR3 region has the DNA TGTGCCAGCAGTTACTCCGAGGGCAGCTACGAGCAGTACTTC. Its translation is CASSYSEGSYEQYF.

CDR3 sequence (DNA): TGTGCCAGCTCACCCTCCCCGGGCACAGATACGCAGTATTTT. Residues: CASSPSPGTDTQYF. The rearrangement links TRBV18 to TRBJ2-3, with D hard to call. Per germline, CDR1 KGHSH and CDR2 LQKENI. Trimming cost V 3 bases and J 1 base, with 8 bases left between them. There are 14 residues in the CDR3.

CDR3: CASSFGSGGETQYF. As DNA, the CDR3 is TGTGCCAGCAGCTTCGGGAGCGGGGGTGAGACCCAGTACTTC. The rearrangement uses TRBV5-4 and TRBJ2-5, with 8 positions matching TRBD2. The CDR3 is 14 residues long. Germline loops: CDR1 SGHNT, CDR2 YYREEE (reference sequence). The V gene end was trimmed by 2 bases and the J gene end by 5 bases; junction bases not matched to a gene: 5.

This chain connects TRBV11-2 to TRBJ1-2, with a possible D match to TRBD1 (5 bases). The CDR3 is made up of 17 amino acids. Germline V CDR1 and CDR2: SGHAT, FQNNGV. Deletions cut 4 bases from V and 8 bases from J, with 26 bases between. For the CDR3, the DNA is TGTGCCAGCAGCTCCGGGCCCAACAGGTCCACGAATCTGGGCTACACCTTC. This encodes CASSSGPNRSTNLGYTF.

The chain carries TRBV5-1 and TRBJ1-2, with 11 positions matching TRBD1. Per germline, CDR1 SGHRS and CDR2 YFSETQ. The CDR3 consists of 16 residues. J was trimmed by 3 bases and V by 0 bases; bases with no gene match: 4. CDR3 DNA sequence: TGCGCCAGCAGCTTGGTAGGGGACAGGGGGGACTATGGCTACACCTTC. Translation gives CASSLVGDRGDYGYTF. Looking up the rest from reference TRBV5-1 and TRBJ1-2 gives the full variable domain: KAGVTQTPRYLIKTRGQQVTLSCSPISGHRSVSWYQQTPGQGLQFLFEYFSETQRNKGNFPGRFSGRQFSNSRSEMNVSTLELGDSALYLCASSLVGDRGDYGYTFGSGTRLTVV.

This clone was seen only once. The chain has TRBV2 and TRBJ2-7; the match to TRBD1 covers 8 bases. Trimming took 5 bases from V and 3 from J; bases not matched to a gene: 9. Germline V gives CDR1 SNHLY, CDR2 FYNNEI. The CDR3 is 15 residues long. The CDR3 loop is CASSQQGGLFYEQYF. The DNA of the CDR3 is TGTGCCAGCAGTCAACAGGGGGGCCTTTTCTACGAGCAGTACTTC.

The chain employs TRBV2 and TRBJ1-2, with 7 bases fitting TRBD1. CDR1 is SNHLY, CDR2 FYNNEI, per germline. This CDR3 has 13 amino acids. J gave up 8 bases and V 4 bases, and 7 bases lay outside the gene matches. CDR3 DNA sequence: TGTGCCAGCAGTGGGACAGGACTCTGGGGCTACACCTTC. Protein product: CASSGTGLWGYTF.

Of note for this clone: Other DNA sequences from this sample encode an identical CDR3 as well. Written as DNA, the CDR3 is TGTGCCAGCAGCCTAGGGGAGCAGCGTGGCTACACCTTC. Protein: CASSLGEQRGYTF. The chain recombines TRBV7-9 with TRBJ1-2; D is perhaps TRBD1 (5 bases). CDR3 length: 13 residues. V shed 5 bases and J shed 7 bases, with 14 bases lying between them. Germline values: CDR1 SEHNR, CDR2 FQNEAQ (reference sequence). The full variable domain, rest sourced from reference TRBV7-9 and TRBJ1-2, is DTGVSQNPRHKITKRGQNVTFRCDPISEHNRLYWYRQTLGQGPEFLTYFQNEAQLEKSRLLSDRFSAERPKGSFSTLEIQRTEQGDSAMYLCASSLGEQRGYTFGSGTRLTVV.